A selection of T cell receptor beta chains follows, all from one sample in a study of cytomegalovirus exposure and HLA in healthy donors. TCRdb's copy holds only in-frame clones and misses some; the assay was immunoSEQ multiplex PCR. This table holds over 65,000 clones, about 79% found once. Sequenced input: PBMCs. These receptor sequences come from a middle-aged woman in good health and CMV-seronegative. The CDR3 runs from the conserved cysteine through the conserved F or W. A D gene is named only where the DNA matches it firmly. Clone size appears in some rows only: once, few, many, or a class for an expanded clone.

clone_size,v_call,j_call,d_call,cdr3_nt,cdr3_aa
NA,TRBV2,TRBJ2-1,TRBD2,TGTGCCAGCGTCCAACTAGCGGGAGGCCACAATGAGCAGTTCTTC,CASVQLAGGHNEQFF
NA,TRBV4-3,TRBJ2-2,NA,TGCGCCAGCAGCTACCGGTCAGGCACCGGGGAGCTGTTTTTT,CASSYRSGTGELFF
NA,TRBV6-1,TRBJ2-2,TRBD2,TGTGCCAGCAGTGAAAAAGCGGGAGGGCCCGGGGAGCTGTTTTTT,CASSEKAGGPGELFF
NA,TRBV9,TRBJ2-1,NA,TGTGCCAGCAGCGTAGGGGGGGGCTACGAGCAGTTCTTC,CASSVGGGYEQFF
NA,TRBV7-8,TRBJ1-5,NA,TGTGCCAGCAGCCAACTCGCGGGTCTTCAGCCCCAGCATTTT,CASSQLAGLQPQHF
NA,TRBV11-3,TRBJ2-1,NA,TGTGCCAGCAGCTTCCCAAGAGGTGAGCAGTTCTTC,CASSFPRGEQFF
NA,TRBV28,TRBJ2-1,NA,TGTGCCAGCAGTTTCAGGGGGGCCCTCAATGAGCAGTTCTTC,CASSFRGALNEQFF
NA,TRBV7-2,TRBJ2-7,TRBD2,TGTGCCAGCAGCTTAGCGGCTAGCGGGATCTACGAGCAGTACTTC,CASSLAASGIYEQYF
NA,TRBV19,TRBJ2-7,NA,TGTGCCAGTAATCGGGGCTACGAGCAGTACTTC,CASNRGYEQYF
NA,TRBV29-1,TRBJ1-2,NA,TGCAGCGTTGGTGAGGTCGGCTACACCTTC,CSVGEVGYTF
NA,TRBV7-8,TRBJ1-2,NA,TGTGCCAGCAGCTTAGACGGAGCTAACTATGGCTACACCTTC,CASSLDGANYGYTF
NA,TRBV2,TRBJ1-4,NA,TGTGCCAGCAGACGCGGAGGGCAGGCTAATGAAAAACTGTTTTTT,CASRRGGQANEKLFF
once,TRBV19,TRBJ2-7,TRBD2,TGTGCCAGTAGCCGGACTAGGGACTCCCGCGAGCAGTACTTC,CASSRTRDSREQYF
NA,TRBV19,TRBJ1-4,TRBD1,TGTGCCAGTAGTCCCGGGACAGGGGCGGCTAATGAAAAACTGTTTTTT,CASSPGTGAANEKLFF
NA,TRBV19,TRBJ2-1,NA,TGTGCCTCCTACGATGGTCGGGGAGGTGAGCAGTTCTTC,CASYDGRGGEQFF
NA,TRBV5-3,TRBJ1-1,TRBD1,TGTGCCAGAAGCTTATCAGCGGACTCGACAGGGTCGAGGACTGAAGCTTTCTTT,CARSLSADSTGSRTEAFF
NA,TRBV27,TRBJ1-1,NA,TGTGCCAGCAGTTTATACCCACAGAACACTGAAGCTTTCTTT,CASSLYPQNTEAFF
NA,TRBV27,TRBJ1-1,TRBD1,TGTGCCAGCAGTTTTTTACAGGGGCCCTTGTTGGGAACTGAAGCTTTCTTT,CASSFLQGPLLGTEAFF
NA,TRBV4-1,TRBJ2-5,TRBD1,TGCGCCAGCGCCGGGTTGGCGCATCCGGGACAGGGGGAGACCCAGTACTTC,CASAGLAHPGQGETQYF
NA,TRBV5-6,TRBJ1-4,NA,TGTGCCAGCAGCTTGTACAGCTTGATGGAAAAACTGTTTTTT,CASSLYSLMEKLFF
NA,TRBV5-4,TRBJ2-3,TRBD2,TGTGCCAGTAGCGGGGGGGTAAACACAGATACGCAGTATTTT,CASSGGVNTDTQYF
once,TRBV18,TRBJ2-2,NA,TGTGCCAGCTCACCCTATCGGGAGAACACCGGGGAGCTGTTTTTT,CASSPYRENTGELFF
NA,TRBV7-3,TRBJ2-5,NA,TGTGCCAGCAGTCCTGGGCGGGAAGAGACCCAGTACTTC,CASSPGREETQYF
NA,TRBV5-4,TRBJ2-7,TRBD1,TGTGCCAGCAACCTAGGAGGACAGGGGACAGAGCAGTACTTC,CASNLGGQGTEQYF
NA,TRBV5-4,TRBJ2-1,TRBD1,TGTGCCACTTGCGAGGGGGCAAGGTCGGGGGAGCAGTTCTTC,CATCEGARSGEQFF
once,TRBV6-1,TRBJ2-7,NA,TGTGCCAGCAGTGAAGCGGCGGGGAGCTCCTACGAGCAGTACTTC,CASSEAAGSSYEQYF
NA,TRBV6-6,TRBJ2-2,NA,TGTGCCTCCCCCCGCGGGGAGCTGTTTTTT,CASPRGELFF
NA,TRBV6-4,TRBJ2-3,TRBD2,TGTGCCAGCAGTCGGACTAGCGGGGGAGAGGGCACAGATACGCAGTATTTT,CASSRTSGGEGTDTQYF
NA,TRBV7-6,TRBJ2-7,NA,TGTGCCAGCAGTTCTCGGGACAACTACGAGCAGTACTTC,CASSSRDNYEQYF
once,TRBV9,TRBJ2-2,NA,TGTGCCAGCAGCGTAGGACAGGTCGGAACCGGGGAGCTGTTTTTT,CASSVGQVGTGELFF
few,TRBV28,TRBJ1-1,NA,TGTGCCAGCAACAGGGTGGCGGACACTGAAGCTTTCTTT,CASNRVADTEAFF
NA,TRBV19,TRBJ2-5,TRBD2,TGTGCCACAACAAGCGGGGGGGACCAAGAGACCCAGTACTTC,CATTSGGDQETQYF
NA,TRBV18,TRBJ2-1,NA,TGTGCCAGCTCACCAACATCCCCTCCTGGCAATGAGCAGTTCTTC,CASSPTSPPGNEQFF